The rows below give T cell receptor beta chains drawn from one sample of a study of T-cell reconstitution after alpha-beta-depleted transplantation in children. TCRdb called the PCR reads again in MiXCR, with one record for every CDR3 protein. The sample holds about 400,000 distinct CDR3 sequences, roughly 17% seen once. Source: PBMCs, mostly from graft donor cells, taken 360 days after TCRalphabeta/CD19-depleted stem cell transplant. The receptor source for this set is a boy in the first two years of life who had a stem cell transplant for Wiskott-Aldrich syndrome, so the T cells may come from the graft donor. The CDR3 runs from the conserved cysteine through the conserved F or W. The D gene is left open where the match is weak. The size entry is marked missing in some rows and otherwise reads once, few, many or a size class.

J gene,V gene,D gene,clone size,CDR3 DNA,CDR3 protein
TRBJ2-6,TRBV6-2/TRBV6-3,TRBD2,NA,TGTGCCAGCAGCCCTCATTACAGGACTAGCGGGAGCCGGTCTGGGGCCAACGTCCTGACTTTC,CASSPHYRTSGSRSGANVLTF
TRBJ2-2,TRBV10-3,NA,NA,TGTGCCATTGGAATAGACGGGGAGCTGTTTTTT,CAIGIDGELFF
TRBJ2-7,TRBV6-4,TRBD2,NA,TGTGCCAGCAACCGCTCCCGTCTCAAGCGGGGCTGGTCGGGCGAGCAGTACTTC,CASNRSRLKRGWSGEQYF
TRBJ2-3,TRBV24-1,NA,few,TGTGCCACCAGTGATTTGTTGAGACTACCGTCCACAGATACGCAGTATTTT,CATSDLLRLPSTDTQYF
TRBJ2-7,TRBV20-1,TRBD2,NA,TGCAGTGCAACGCGCGGGGGGATCTACGAGCAGTACTTC,CSATRGGIYEQYF
TRBJ1-1,TRBV6-1,TRBD1,NA,TGTGCCACCTCCGGGACAGCCTACACTGAAGCTTTCTTT,CATSGTAYTEAFF
TRBJ1-5,TRBV4-1,NA,few,TGCGCCAGCAGCCAAGACGATAGCAATCAGCCCCAGCATTTT,CASSQDDSNQPQHF
TRBJ2-7,TRBV3-1,TRBD1,NA,TGTGCCAGCAGCCCCCCCGGGACAGGCGTTGAGCAGTACTTC,CASSPPGTGVEQYF
TRBJ2-7,TRBV2,NA,NA,TGTGCCAGCAGTGAAGCCGGGACCCAGACCTACGAGCAGTACTTC,CASSEAGTQTYEQYF
TRBJ2-2,TRBV5-5,NA,many,TGTGCCAGCAGCTTGTTGGGCGGGGAGCTGTTTTTT,CASSLLGGELFF
TRBJ1-1,TRBV7-8,NA,few,TGTGCCAGCAGATCATGGAACACTGAAGCTTTCTTT,CASRSWNTEAFF
TRBJ2-1,TRBV20-1,TRBD1,few,TGCAGTGCCGCAATACTAAGACAGGGATACTACAATGAGCAGTTCTTC,CSAAILRQGYYNEQFF
TRBJ2-7,TRBV10-3,NA,NA,TGTGCCATCAGTGACCCTACAGGGATCTACGAGCAGTACTTC,CAISDPTGIYEQYF
TRBJ2-7,TRBV29-1,NA,few,TGCAGCGTTGAGGGACACAGGGAAGGGGAGCAGTACTTC,CSVEGHREGEQYF
TRBJ2-2,TRBV5-1,TRBD2,NA,TGCGCCAGCAGCTCGGGACTAGCGGGAGATATCGGGGAGCTGTTTTTT,CASSSGLAGDIGELFF
TRBJ2-5,TRBV27,NA,NA,TGTGCCAGCAGTAACTATGAGGGGACGGAGACCCAGTACTTC,CASSNYEGTETQYF
TRBJ2-1,TRBV2,NA,NA,TGTGCCAGTAGAGAGGACAGCTTGAGCAATGAGCAGTTCTTC,CASREDSLSNEQFF
TRBJ2-2,TRBV10-3,TRBD2,many,TGTGCCATCAACCCGGGGGGGCCGTCCACCGGGGAGCTGTTTTTT,CAINPGGPSTGELFF
TRBJ2-2,TRBV10-3,TRBD2,few,TGTGCCATCAGCCCCGCGGGGTCTAGCGGGAGGTCAGTCGGGGAGCTGTTTTTT,CAISPAGSSGRSVGELFF
TRBJ2-3,TRBV7-2,NA,few,TGTGCCAGCAGCTTCAGGGGAATTACGCAGTATTTT,CASSFRGITQYF
TRBJ2-1,TRBV19,TRBD2,few,TGTGCCAGTAGTATCCGGACTAGCGGGAGATACAATGAGCAGTTCTTC,CASSIRTSGRYNEQFF
TRBJ2-7,TRBV12-3/TRBV12-4,NA,NA,TGTGCCAGCAGTTTATCCACCCCCTCCTACGAGCAGTACTTC,CASSLSTPSYEQYF
TRBJ2-7,TRBV24-1,NA,few,TGTGCCACCAGTGACCCCGGGAGCTCCTACGAGCAGTACTTC,CATSDPGSSYEQYF
TRBJ2-7,TRBV27,TRBD1,NA,TGTGCCAGCAGTTCCCCCGGGACAGGGGGTAACGAGCAGTACTTC,CASSSPGTGGNEQYF
TRBJ2-7,TRBV28,NA,NA,TGTGCCAGCAAGATACAGGGTCCCCCAGCCGGGCAGTACTTC,CASKIQGPPAGQYF
TRBJ2-7,TRBV11-2,NA,NA,TGTGCCAGCAGCCCTAGGACAAAAAGGGCCTACGAGCAGTACTTC,CASSPRTKRAYEQYF
TRBJ2-3,TRBV24-1,NA,NA,TGTGCCACCAGTGACGGGCAGGGGTACACAGATACGCAGTATTTT,CATSDGQGYTDTQYF
TRBJ1-2,TRBV28,NA,few,TGTGCCAGCAGTTTGACATACTATGGCTACACCTTC,CASSLTYYGYTF
TRBJ2-7,TRBV28,TRBD1,NA,TGTGCCTGCAGTTTAGGGACCAGGGGGTACGAGCAGTACTTC,CACSLGTRGYEQYF
TRBJ2-5,TRBV9,TRBD2,NA,TGTGCCAGCAGCGTAGGGGGGACTAGGGGGGAGACCCAGTACTTC,CASSVGGTRGETQYF
TRBJ2-4,TRBV5-1,NA,NA,TGCGCCAGCAGCCGAGGGGCTGATGTAGCCAAAAACATTCAGTACTTC,CASSRGADVAKNIQYF
TRBJ2-1,TRBV12-3/TRBV12-4,TRBD1,NA,TGTGCCAGCAGACCCAGGGGACAGCCGAGCTCCTACAATGAGCAGTTCTTC,CASRPRGQPSSYNEQFF
TRBJ2-7,TRBV20-1,NA,NA,TGCAGTGCTAGAGGTCGGGTGGAGCAGTACTTC,CSARGRVEQYF
TRBJ2-7,TRBV24-1,NA,NA,TGTGCCACCAGTAGTCAGTCCTACGAGCAGTACTTC,CATSSQSYEQYF
TRBJ2-7,TRBV10-3,NA,many,TGTGCCATCAGTTCCCGGAATTATGCGTCCTCCTACGAGCAGTACTTC,CAISSRNYASSYEQYF
TRBJ1-2,TRBV12-3/TRBV12-4,NA,few,TGTGCCAGCAGTTTAGGGTACCGGACTGGGACCTTC,CASSLGYRTGTF
TRBJ2-7,TRBV18,NA,NA,TGTGCCAGCTCACCTCAGGTCCCCGAGCAGTACTTC,CASSPQVPEQYF
TRBJ2-5,TRBV20-1,NA,NA,TGCAGTGCTACCAGACAGACCCAAGAGACCCAGTACTTC,CSATRQTQETQYF
TRBJ2-1,TRBV5-5,NA,NA,TGTGCCAGCAGCTTGGTGAGCAACTCCTACAATGAGCAGTTCTTC,CASSLVSNSYNEQFF